This TCR beta chain comes out of a study of T cell repertoires in cytomegalovirus infection. Using its own MiXCR run on the reads, TCRdb lists one record per CDR3 protein. This repertoire shows about 900,000 distinct CDR3 sequences, roughly a third found once; its top ten account for roughly 13%. V dropped 5 bases and J dropped 5 bases, with 18 bases sitting between them. This CDR3 region has 15 residues. Germline-derived CDR1 and CDR2 are MNHEY and SVGAGI. The table lists this clonotype with a few counts. What it recognizes is unknown. The chain employs TRBV6-5 and TRBJ1-1; D remains unclear. The sequencing used cultured CD8+ T cells from PBMCs, collected from culture after CMV antigen stimulation. This receptor was taken from a human donor in good health (CMV status not recorded). Some clones in this sample may be carry-over from other donors' samples. The CDR3 DNA reads TGTGCCAGCAGTCGCTCGAGAGCATCGGGGACTGAAGCTTTCTTT. This encodes CASSRSRASGTEAFF.